The rows below give T cell receptor beta chains drawn from one sample of a study of OX40 agonist ivuxolimab in advanced cancers. Clones were read by immunoSEQ multiplex PCR, and TCRdb kept only the in-frame ones, dropping some. The data contain about 79,000 clones, 80% to 90% of them singletons. Sequencing used CD4+ or CD8+ T cells sorted from blood, obtained in a trial of the OX40 agonist ivuxolimab. These receptors came from an adult with an advanced solid tumor such as melanoma, head and neck, liver or kidney cancer. CDR3s include the opening cysteine and the closing phenylalanine or tryptophan. D genes are given only for firm matches. Where a row states a size, it is once, few, many or the class of an expanded clone; other rows omit it.

clone_size j_call cdr3_length v_call d_call cdr3_nt cdr3_aa
NA TRBJ2-3 12 TRBV10-3 NA TGTGCCATCAGTGATGGTTCAGATACGCAGTATTTT CAISDGSDTQYF
NA TRBJ2-2 17 TRBV5-4 TRBD1 TGTGCCAGCAGCTTGGCCTTCGACAGGGCGAACACCGGGGAGCTGTTTTTT CASSLAFDRANTGELFF
NA TRBJ2-5 13 TRBV6-1 NA TGTGCCAGCAGTCGAGTGTTTCAAGAGGCCCAGTACTTC CASSRVFQEAQYF
NA TRBJ1-5 15 TRBV11-2 TRBD1 TGTGCCAGCAGCCCTGAAGGGACAGGGAATCAGCCCCAGCATTTT CASSPEGTGNQPQHF
NA TRBJ2-3 15 TRBV10-3 TRBD1 TGTGCCATCAGCTACGGGACAGGGGGCACAGATACGCAGTATTTT CAISYGTGGTDTQYF
once TRBJ1-2 16 TRBV18 TRBD1 TGTGCCAGCTCAGACAGGACAGGGGCCATGGACTATGGCTACACCTTC CASSDRTGAMDYGYTF
once TRBJ1-2 14 TRBV9 TRBD1 TGTGCCAGCGACCTGACCGGGACAGGGGATGGCTACACCTTC CASDLTGTGDGYTF
NA TRBJ2-3 13 TRBV19 TRBD2 TGTGCCAGTAGCCGACTAGCGGCAGATACGCAGTATTTT CASSRLAADTQYF
NA TRBJ2-7 14 TRBV18 TRBD2 TGTGCCAGCTCCGGGGGGGATCCGACATACGAGCAGTACTTC CASSGGDPTYEQYF
NA TRBJ2-7 17 TRBV10-2 NA TGCGCCAGCACCAGGAGTCCAACAGGGTGGGGTGGCGACGAGCAGTACTTC CASTRSPTGWGGDEQYF
NA TRBJ2-5 16 TRBV5-5 TRBD2 TGTGCCAGCAGCTTGTCAGCGGGAGGGCTCCAAGAGACCCAGTACTTC CASSLSAGGLQETQYF
NA TRBJ2-5 16 TRBV10-2 NA TGCGCCAGCAGTGCGTTGGACATAATCTCCAAAGAGACCCAGTACTTC CASSALDIISKETQYF
once TRBJ2-7 15 TRBV5-1 TRBD2 TGCGCCAGCAGCGGAACGGGAGGGCCCTCCTACGAGCAGTACTTC CASSGTGGPSYEQYF
NA TRBJ1-2 13 TRBV5-1 NA TGCGCCAGCAGCTTCGGGACTAACTATGGCTACACCTTC CASSFGTNYGYTF
NA TRBJ2-3 17 TRBV11-2 NA TGTGCCAGCAGCTTAGTGGGGACAGCGGGAGTAATAAATACGCAGTATTTT CASSLVGTAGVINTQYF
NA TRBJ2-3 13 TRBV5-1 NA TGCGCCAGCAGCTTGCGTAGGGAAGATACGCAGTATTTT CASSLRREDTQYF
NA TRBJ1-2 15 TRBV5-1 NA TGCGCCAGCAGCTTGGTGTTTGGGTATAACTATGGCTACACCTTC CASSLVFGYNYGYTF
NA TRBJ2-2 13 TRBV10-3 NA TGTGCCATCAGTAGCCTGAACACCGGGGAGCTGTTTTTT CAISSLNTGELFF
NA TRBJ2-7 13 TRBV11-1 TRBD1 TGTGCCAGCAGCGACGGGACAGCAAACGAGCAGTACTTC CASSDGTANEQYF
NA TRBJ2-7 11 TRBV30 NA TGTGCCTGGAGTGCTTCGTACGAGCAGTACTTC CAWSASYEQYF
NA TRBJ1-2 17 TRBV4-2 NA TGTGCCAGCAGCCTTCCGGGGGCGGTACGAACTAACTATGGCTACACCTTC CASSLPGAVRTNYGYTF
NA TRBJ2-7 14 TRBV4-2 TRBD2 TGTGCCAGCAGCCCCTCGGGGGGGTCGGACGAGCAGTACTTC CASSPSGGSDEQYF
NA TRBJ2-7 15 TRBV2 TRBD2 TGTGCCAGCAGTGTAAATCAAGCGGGAGCCAACGAGCAGTACTTC CASSVNQAGANEQYF
NA TRBJ2-3 14 TRBV27 NA TGTGCCAGCAGAGCTGGGACTCTCCAAGATACGCAGTATTTT CASRAGTLQDTQYF
few TRBJ2-7 14 TRBV4-2 NA TGTGCCAGCAGCCAAGGGCGAGGGACCTACGAGCAGTACTTC CASSQGRGTYEQYF
NA TRBJ1-5 16 TRBV4-1 TRBD1 TGCGCCAGCAGCCAAGATCCCGGACAGGGAGTTTGGCCCCAGCATTTT CASSQDPGQGVWPQHF
NA TRBJ2-3 15 TRBV28 TRBD2 TGTGCCAGCAGCCAAAGCGGGAGGGCCGTAGATACGCAGTATTTT CASSQSGRAVDTQYF
NA TRBJ2-3 15 TRBV9 NA TGTGCCAGCAGCTCTCAACTCACGGGCACAGATACGCAGTATTTT CASSSQLTGTDTQYF
NA TRBJ2-7 14 TRBV13 TRBD1 TGTGCCAGCAGCTTAGGGACAGGGTACTACGAGCAGTACTTC CASSLGTGYYEQYF
NA TRBJ1-4 15 TRBV19 TRBD1 TGTGCCAGTAGCCCCCAGGGGGCGGCTAATGAAAAACTGTTTTTT CASSPQGAANEKLFF
NA TRBJ1-2 13 TRBV7-8 NA TGTGCCAGCAGCTTAGGACCAGTCTATGGCTACACCTTC CASSLGPVYGYTF
NA TRBJ2-7 14 TRBV7-9 NA TGTGCCAGCAGCTCCCAGACAGGAACCTACGAGCAGTACTTC CASSSQTGTYEQYF
NA TRBJ1-1 15 TRBV18 NA TGTGCCAGCTCTCGCCAGGACAGTTTGAACACTGAAGCTTTCTTT CASSRQDSLNTEAFF
NA TRBJ2-6 18 TRBV23-1 TRBD2 TGCGCCAGCAGTCAAGTGCGGGACTATAGATCTGGGGCCAACGTCCTGACTTTC CASSQVRDYRSGANVLTF
NA TRBJ2-7 14 TRBV2 TRBD2 TGTGCCAGCAGTGGGACTAGCGGGAGATACGAGCAGTACTTC CASSGTSGRYEQYF
NA TRBJ2-7 16 TRBV7-7 NA TGTGCTAGCAGCTTAAAGGCCGGATCGGGGAGCGACGAGCAGTACTTC CASSLKAGSGSDEQYF
once TRBJ1-6 13 TRBV2 NA TGTGCCAGCATGGAGGGTTCAGGTTCACCCCTCCACTTT CASMEGSGSPLHF
NA TRBJ2-2 16 TRBV7-3 TRBD2 TGTGCCAGCAGCTTAGGGAGCGGGAGGAACACCGGGGAGCTGTTTTTT CASSLGSGRNTGELFF
NA TRBJ1-3 12 TRBV29-1 TRBD1 TGCAGCGTCACAGGGGGCGAGGACACCATATATTTT CSVTGGEDTIYF
NA TRBJ2-7 15 TRBV6-1 TRBD1 TGTGCCAGCAGCAAGCAGGGGGTGACCTCCTACGAGCAGTACTTC CASSKQGVTSYEQYF
NA TRBJ1-2 17 TRBV7-2 NA TGTGCCAGCAGCTTACGGCAGGGACTCTTTGAAAACTATGGCTACACCTTC CASSLRQGLFENYGYTF
NA TRBJ1-4 17 TRBV6-1 NA TGTGCCAGCAGTGAAGCGATAAGTACAGACCAACTCGGAAAACTGTTTTTT CASSEAISTDQLGKLFF
NA TRBJ1-1 13 TRBV7-3 NA TGTGCCAGCAGTATTAATATGAACACTGAAGCTTTCTTT CASSINMNTEAFF
NA TRBJ1-2 16 TRBV27 TRBD1 TGTGCCAGCAGTTTCCGGGACAGAGGGTTTAGCTATGGCTACACCTTC CASSFRDRGFSYGYTF
NA TRBJ1-1 15 TRBV5-6 NA TGTGCCAGCAGCTTGGTCAGGACGGGGAACACTGAAGCTTTCTTT CASSLVRTGNTEAFF
NA TRBJ2-5 15 TRBV7-8 NA TGTGCCAGCAGCGACAGACATGGGGATCAAGAGACCCAGTACTTC CASSDRHGDQETQYF
once TRBJ2-4 12 TRBV4-1 NA TGCGCCAGCAGCCAAGTGGGGAGCATTCAGTACTTC CASSQVGSIQYF
NA TRBJ2-2 15 TRBV19 TRBD1 TGTGCCAGTAGTCCCCGACAGGGAAACACCGGGGAGCTGTTTTTT CASSPRQGNTGELFF
once TRBJ1-5 13 TRBV2 NA TGTGCCAGCAAAGGGGGGCAGGGGCAGCCCCAGCATTTT CASKGGQGQPQHF
NA TRBJ2-2 13 TRBV11-2 NA TGTGCCAGCAGCTTATCCCTGATCGGGGAGCTGTTTTTT CASSLSLIGELFF
NA TRBJ2-3 16 TRBV5-4 NA TGTGCCAGCAGCCTACAGGGCCTCGTGAGCACAGATACGCAGTATTTT CASSLQGLVSTDTQYF
NA TRBJ2-7 15 TRBV6-5 TRBD2 TGTGCCAGCAAGAGGACTAGCGGGGGGACCTACGAGCAGTACTTC CASKRTSGGTYEQYF
NA TRBJ2-2 15 TRBV30 NA TGTGCCTGGAGTGTACTAGGCAGATTGTCCGGGGAGCTGTTTTTT CAWSVLGRLSGELFF
NA TRBJ2-5 15 TRBV6-5 NA TGTGCCAGCAGTTCAGGTTACACTTTGGGAGAGACCCAGTACTTC CASSSGYTLGETQYF
NA TRBJ2-7 14 TRBV28 TRBD2 TGTGCCAGCAGTTCCTGGACTAGCACCCACGAGCAGTACTTC CASSSWTSTHEQYF
NA TRBJ2-6 18 TRBV5-1 TRBD2 TGCGCCAGCAAGGGACTAGCGGGAGAGGGATCTGGGGCCAACGTCCTGACTTTC CASKGLAGEGSGANVLTF
NA TRBJ2-7 14 TRBV7-9 TRBD1 TGTGCCAGCAGCCCCCCGGACAGGGGAGGCGAGCAGTACTTC CASSPPDRGGEQYF
NA TRBJ2-2 15 TRBV10-3 NA TGTGCCTCATGCCCCGGGGGGCAGGGCTCCGGGGAGCTGTTTTTT CASCPGGQGSGELFF